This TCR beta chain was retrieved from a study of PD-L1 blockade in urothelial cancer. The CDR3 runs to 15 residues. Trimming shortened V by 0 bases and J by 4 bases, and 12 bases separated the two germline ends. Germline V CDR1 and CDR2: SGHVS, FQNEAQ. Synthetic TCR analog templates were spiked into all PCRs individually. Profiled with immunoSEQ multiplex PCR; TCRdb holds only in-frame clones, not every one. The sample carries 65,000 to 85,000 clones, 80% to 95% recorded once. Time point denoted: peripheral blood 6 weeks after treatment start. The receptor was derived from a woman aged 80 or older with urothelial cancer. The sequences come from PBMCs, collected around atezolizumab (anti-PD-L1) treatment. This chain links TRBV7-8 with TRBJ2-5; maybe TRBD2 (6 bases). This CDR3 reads CASSLAGGGPETQYF. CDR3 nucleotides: TGTGCCAGCAGCTTAGCGGGAGGTGGGCCAGAGACCCAGTACTTC.